These 30 T cell receptor beta chains originate from one sample sequenced in a study of Ad26.COV2.S vaccination and SARS-CoV-2 variants. The sample's treatment: some 19 received Ad26.COV2.S at low or high dose, single or two shots; five or six received placebo; per-sample allocation not given. The study sampled participants on day 63 after the first vaccine or placebo injection. The method was immunoSEQ multiplex PCR; TCRdb's version includes in-frame clones alone and lacks a portion of them. The table lists about 280,000 clones, more than 70% of them singletons. The material sequenced was peripheral blood, taken in a trial of Ad26.COV2.S vaccine versus placebo. These receptors were taken from a person aged 18-65 years who received the Ad26.COV2.S COVID-19 vaccine or a placebo.

The chain combines TRBV28 with TRBJ2-7; 11 bases map to TRBD2. Trimming removed 5 bases from V and 4 bases from J; junction bases left unmatched: 13. Germline V lookup: CDR1 MDHEN, CDR2 SYDVKM. This CDR3 contains 17 residues. In nucleotides, the CDR3 is TGTGCCAGCAGTACGGGACGTAGCGGGGGGGCTGGGTACGAGCAGTACTTC. This translates into CASSTGRSGGAGYEQYF.

The rearrangement links TRBV6-2 or TRBV6-3 to TRBJ2-1, with unresolved D. The CDR3 covers 14 residues. CDR1 and CDR2 (germline): MNHEY, SVGEGT. Deletions cut 2 bases from V and 3 bases from J, with 8 bases between. Written as DNA, the CDR3 is TGTGCCAGCAGTTACCTTTACAACTACAATGAGCAGTTCTTC. Its translation: CASSYLYNYNEQFF.

The CDR3: CASSVYGTGTYEQYF. Written as DNA, the CDR3 is TGTGCCAGCAGCGTGTATGGGACAGGGACTTACGAGCAGTACTTC. This chain uses TRBV5-6 with TRBJ2-7, with TRBD1 identical over 9 bases. V trimming: 4 bases; J trimming: 4 bases; junction bases outside the gene matches: 9. The CDR3 has 15 residues. Germline-derived CDR1 and CDR2 are SGHDT and YYEEEE.

The chain recombines TRBV6-5 with TRBJ2-1; 12 nucleotides line up with TRBD2. The V gene end was trimmed by 6 bases and the J gene end by 8 bases; junction bases not matched to a gene: 8. There are 15 residues in the CDR3. CDR1 MNHEY and CDR2 SVGAGI come from the germline V gene. This chain's CDR3 is CASSPTSGSWYEQFF. The CDR3 nucleotides read TGTGCCAGCAGCCCGACTAGCGGGAGTTGGTATGAGCAGTTCTTC.

In its sample, this clone was seen a few times. V and J are TRBV5-1 and TRBJ2-7; 9 positions match TRBD2. This CDR3 has 13 residues. The V and J ends lost 5 bases and 4 bases, in that order; junction bases with no gene match: 4. The germline CDR1 and CDR2 sequences are SGHRS and YFSETQ. This chain's CDR3 is CASRTSGLYEQYF. CDR3 DNA: TGCGCCAGCAGAACTAGCGGGTTATACGAGCAGTACTTC.

This sequence joins TRBV6-2 or TRBV6-3 and TRBJ1-2, with TRBD1 as a possible D gene (6 bases). Trimming pared 2 bases from V and 2 bases from J, leaving 6 bases between. The germline CDR1 and CDR2 sequences are MNHEY and SVGEGT. The CDR3 contains 13 residues. The CDR3 sequence is CASSYTGNYGYTF. The CDR3 DNA is TGTGCCAGCAGTTACACAGGGAACTATGGCTACACCTTC.

The genes are TRBV6-6 and TRBJ1-5; D remains ambiguous. Germline V gene data show CDR1 as MNHNY and CDR2 as SVGAGI (reference sequence). This CDR3 is 16 amino acids long. V lost 5 bases and J 2 bases, leaving 16 bases between the germline ends. CDR3: CASSPMLDRGNQPQHF. Written as DNA, the CDR3 is TGTGCCAGCAGTCCAATGTTGGACCGGGGCAATCAGCCCCAGCATTTT.

The chain recombines TRBV14 with TRBJ1-1, with no clear D. The ends were cut back, 4 bases at V and 1 base at J, with 10 bases in the middle. Germline lookup yields CDR1 SGHDN and CDR2 FVKESK. The CDR3 extends over 14 amino acids. CDR3 DNA sequence: TGTGCCAGCAGCCCCCTCCTCTGGAACACTGAAGCTTTCTTT. This encodes CASSPLLWNTEAFF.

The sample holds one count of this clone. This chain links TRBV6-5 with TRBJ1-1, with no clear D. Germline CDR1 reads MNHEY; CDR2 reads SVGAGI. Trimming shortened V by 0 bases and J by 10 bases, and 6 bases separated the two germline ends. The CDR3 loop spans 11 amino acids. As DNA, the CDR3 is TGTGCCAGCAGTTACTCCTCTAGAGCTTTCTTT. As protein: CASSYSSRAFF.

V is TRBV4-2 and J is TRBJ2-1, with D hard to call. Germline V gene lookup returns CDR1 LGHNA and CDR2 YNFKEQ. Deletions cut 0 bases from V and 10 bases from J, with 7 bases between. The CDR3 consists of 12 residues. The CDR3 DNA follows: TGTGCCAGCAGCCAAGAAATGGAGGAGCAGTTCTTC. This sequence encodes CASSQEMEEQFF.

The V call is TRBV10-3, the J call TRBJ2-1, with TRBD2 identical over 16 bases. From germline, CDR1 is ENHRY and CDR2 SYGVKD. J lost 4 bases, V lost 10 bases, and 13 bases had no gene match. The CDR3 is 18 amino acids. The CDR3 reads CASDRGTSGRAGYNEQFF. The CDR3 DNA follows: TGTGCCAGCGACCGGGGGACTAGCGGGAGGGCCGGTTACAATGAGCAGTTCTTC.

This rearrangement joins TRBV15 to TRBJ2-7, with 8 bases identical to TRBD2. The V gene end was trimmed by 8 bases and the J gene end by 2 bases; junction bases not matched to a gene: 8. The germline CDR1 and CDR2 sequences are LNHNV and YYDKDF (reference sequence). The CDR3 has 14 residues. The CDR3 nucleotides are TGTGCCACCCGGAGATCGGGGGGGGCCTACGAGCAGTACTTC. Its protein product is CATRRSGGAYEQYF.

The V and J genes are TRBV7-9 and TRBJ1-1; 9 bases fit TRBD1. The CDR3 length is 14 residues. Germline V gene lookup returns CDR1 SEHNR and CDR2 FQNEAQ (reference sequence). V lost 2 bases, J lost 8 bases, and 6 bases stayed unmatched. The CDR3 loop is CASSLLQGAPEAFF. DNA of the CDR3: TGTGCCAGCAGCTTATTACAGGGGGCACCGGAAGCTTTCTTT. The full variable domain, in which reference TRBV7-9 and TRBJ1-1 provide the parts outside the CDR3, is DTGVSQNPRHKITKRGQNVTFRCDPISEHNRLYWYRQTLGQGPEFLTYFQNEAQLEKSRLLSDRFSAERPKGSFSTLEIQRTEQGDSAMYLCASSLLQGAPEAFFGQGTRLTVV.

The chain joins TRBV3-1 (or the pseudogene TRBV3-2) to TRBJ2-1; 10 nucleotides match TRBD1. Germline loops: CDR1 LGHDT, CDR2 YNNKEL (reference sequence). V gave up 4 bases and J gave up 2 bases; unmatched junction bases: 2. This CDR3 region has 15 residues. The chain's CDR3 is CASSPGQGTYNEQFF. The CDR3, as DNA: TGTGCCAGCAGCCCGGGACAGGGGACCTACAATGAGCAGTTCTTC.

The V gene is TRBV18, the J gene TRBJ2-7, with 7 positions matching TRBD1. The CDR3 has 15 amino acids. Germline lookup yields CDR1 KGHSH and CDR2 LQKENI. J lost 1 base, V lost 0 bases, and 3 bases had no gene match. CDR3 residues: CASSPPGTVSYEQYF. The CDR3 DNA is TGTGCCAGCTCACCACCGGGGACAGTTTCCTACGAGCAGTACTTC.

This rearrangement joins TRBV18 to TRBJ1-5; TRBD1 agrees at 7 bases. The V gene's germline CDR1 is KGHSH and CDR2 LQKENI. The ends lost 2 bases at V and 3 bases at J; junction bases unmatched: 4. This CDR3 has 15 residues. The CDR3 loop is CASSPKGADNQPQHF. The CDR3 DNA sequence: TGTGCCAGCTCACCAAAGGGGGCGGACAATCAGCCCCAGCATTTT.

The chain links TRBV5-1 to TRBJ2-6; unclear D gene. From germline, CDR1 is SGHRS and CDR2 YFSETQ. The CDR3 is 17 residues long. V lost 4 bases to trimming and J lost 3 bases, with 17 bases between them. CDR3 sequence: CASSAGPESLGANVLTF. CDR3 nucleotides: TGCGCCAGCAGCGCCGGACCGGAGTCCCTTGGGGCCAACGTCCTGACTTTC.

The chain employs TRBV6-5 and TRBJ2-1, with no clear D. The germline CDR1 and CDR2 sequences are MNHEY and SVGAGI. CDR3 size: 14 residues. V lost 6 bases to trimming and J lost 6 bases, with 15 bases between them. DNA for the CDR3: TGTGCCAGCAGCATCCGGAGTTCAAGCAATGAGCAGTTCTTC. Its translation: CASSIRSSSNEQFF.

This chain connects TRBV4-1 to TRBJ2-1; 8 positions match TRBD2. CDR3 length equals 15 residues. The germline V gene encodes CDR1 MGHRA and CDR2 YSYEKL. Trimming cost V 5 bases and J 4 bases; bases outside gene matches: 7. The CDR3 DNA follows: TGCGCCAGCAGCACTCGGGGGGGAAGGTACAATGAGCAGTTCTTC. It specifies CASSTRGGRYNEQFF.

The chain is built from TRBV11-2 and TRBJ2-1; TRBD2 aligns across 12 bases. Per the germline V gene, CDR1 is SGHAT and CDR2 is FQNNGV. Trimming removed 4 bases from V and 4 bases from J; junction bases left unmatched: 5. The CDR3 has 16 residues. The CDR3 region has the DNA TGTGCCAGCAGCTCCTGGACTAGCGGGGAGTACAATGAGCAGTTCTTC. This sequence encodes CASSSWTSGEYNEQFF.

This rearrangement joins TRBV7-2 to TRBJ2-2, with D possibly TRBD1 on 5 matching bases. The CDR3 loop spans 13 amino acids. Trimming removed 6 bases at V and 3 bases at J, with 8 bases between. Germline V gives CDR1 SGHTA, CDR2 FQGNSA. The CDR3 loop reads CASSRQYTGELFF. In DNA form, the CDR3 reads TGTGCCAGCAGTCGACAGTACACCGGGGAGCTGTTTTTT.

This rearrangement joins TRBV7-6 to TRBJ1-2; 9 bases fit TRBD1. V was clipped by 6 bases and J by 8 bases; unmatched bases: 13. The germline gives CDR1 SGHVS, CDR2 FNYEAQ. The CDR3 consists of 15 residues. CDR3 sequence (DNA): TGTGCCAGCAGTTCCGATGGGACAGGGACTTACGGCTACACCTTC. Protein product: CASSSDGTGTYGYTF.

This chain joins TRBV12-3 or TRBV12-4 and TRBJ1-5; D uncertain. This CDR3 is 12 amino acids long. Trimming shortened V by 8 bases and J by 3 bases, and 8 bases separated the two germline ends. The CDR3 loop is CASAGNNQPQHF. The CDR3 DNA reads TGTGCCAGCGCAGGCAACAATCAGCCCCAGCATTTT.

The chain has TRBV6-5 and TRBJ2-2, with D possibly matching TRBD2 (7 bases). Trimming shortened V by 0 bases and J by 6 bases, and 14 bases separated the two germline ends. This CDR3 region has 16 residues. Germline loops: CDR1 MNHEY, CDR2 SVGAGI. In DNA, the CDR3 is TGTGCCAGCAGTTACTCGGGGAGGGGGGCCGCCGGGGAGCTGTTTTTT. Translated: CASSYSGRGAAGELFF.

The chain recombines TRBV6-5 with TRBJ2-7, with a possible D match to TRBD1 (5 bases). Trimming took off 0 bases at V and 0 bases at J, with 9 bases between the two ends. The CDR3 has 15 residues. The germline V gene has CDR1 MNHEY and CDR2 SVGAGI. CDR3 loop: CASSYSSQGSYEQYF. CDR3 nucleotide sequence: TGTGCCAGCAGTTACTCGTCGCAGGGCTCCTACGAGCAGTACTTC.

This chain connects TRBV6-6 to TRBJ1-4, with a weak D call TRBD1 (5 bases). CDR1 is MNHNY, CDR2 SVGAGI, per germline (reference sequence). This CDR3 region has 14 residues. V gave up 5 bases and J gave up 8 bases, with 15 bases separating them. As DNA, the CDR3 is TGTGCCAGCAGTCCGGACCCGGAGGGGGAAAAACTGTTTTTT. Encoded protein: CASSPDPEGEKLFF.

This rearrangement joins TRBV6-4 to TRBJ2-5, with 8 bases that match TRBD2. The V gene end was trimmed by 2 bases and the J gene end by 1 base; junction bases not matched to a gene: 3. The CDR3 covers 15 residues. Germline CDR1 MRHNA, CDR2 SNTAGT. CDR3 residues: CASSDEAGGQETQYF. For the CDR3, the DNA is TGTGCCAGCAGTGACGAGGCGGGAGGCCAAGAGACCCAGTACTTC.

This chain links TRBV19 with TRBJ2-7; 7 bases align to TRBD1. From germline, CDR1 is LNHDA and CDR2 SQIVND (reference sequence). J gave up 4 bases and V 2 bases, and 5 bases lay outside the gene matches. This CDR3 contains 14 residues. The CDR3 DNA reads as TGTGCCAGTAGTATAACAGGGGACCTATACGAGCAGTACTTC. Amino acids: CASSITGDLYEQYF. The full variable domain, completed using reference TRBV19 and TRBJ2-7, is DGGITQSPKYLFRKEGQNVTLSCEQNLNHDAMYWYRQDPGQGLRLIYYSQIVNDFQKGDIAEGYSVSREKKESFPLTVTSAQKNPTAFYLCASSITGDLYEQYFGPGTRLTVT.

The chain combines TRBV27 with TRBJ1-2; TRBD1 is a possible D gene (6 bases). This CDR3 contains 13 residues. Trimming removed 8 bases from V and 2 bases from J, with 12 bases in between. Germline V lookup: CDR1 MNHEY, CDR2 SMNVEV (reference sequence). In DNA form, the CDR3 reads TGTGCCAGCGGGTGGACAGACAACTATGGCTACACCTTC. It yields the protein CASGWTDNYGYTF.

The J gene is TRBJ1-2, the V gene TRBV28, with D possibly TRBD1 on 6 matching bases. CDR1 MDHEN and CDR2 SYDVKM come from the germline V gene. CDR3 size: 14 residues. The V end was cut by 5 bases, the J end by 4 bases, with 14 bases between. The CDR3, as DNA: TGTGCCAGCAGTCCGCTACAGGGTCCCTATGGCTACACCTTC. This codes for CASSPLQGPYGYTF.